This section outlines one TCR beta chain sequence together with its context. The CDR3 spans 15 residues. Germline CDR1 is KGHDR and CDR2 is SFDVKD. Trimming took 3 bases from V and 1 from J, leaving 11 bases between them. Libraries were prepared by immunoSEQ multiplex PCR; TCRdb keeps only in-frame clonotypes and omits some of them. The table lists roughly 200,000 clones, 80% to 90% of them singletons, with about 4% in the top ten. This specimen belongs to a study of blood T cell repertoires in COVID-19. Researchers sorted participants into cohorts using their self-reported clinical history. The receptor was isolated from a woman under 40 who had been exposed to COVID-19. The gene calls are TRBV24-1 and TRBJ2-5; perhaps TRBD1 as D (5 bases). Specimen: PBMCs or T cells enriched from blood (not recorded which). CDR3 in amino acids: CATSDRQGTQETQYF. The CDR3 DNA reads as TGTGCCACCAGTGATCGGCAGGGTACCCAAGAGACCCAGTACTTC.